The clone carrying this T cell receptor (beta chain) was seen a few times. The antigen is not known. V shed 6 bases and J shed 5 bases, with 18 bases lying between them. The CDR3 is 15 residues long. CDR1 and CDR2 (germline): LNHNV, YYDKDF (reference sequence). These data belong to a study of shared clonotypes between healthy human individuals. Whole-study results and caveats: Clonotype sharing across donors was expected to vary with sequencing depth. The low donor count limited represented genetic and exposure-history diversity.

As originally analysed: ImmunoSEQ output lacked quality scores and full-length reads, limiting matched filtering. Repertoires were generated with immunoSEQ multiplex PCR, while TCRdb's copy carries only in-frame clones and drops some. Clone size and the V and J calls come from that table; the DNA yielded D and trimming. The sample has fewer than 550,000 clones; over 75% are singletons. The source is a woman aged 35 to 49 in good health. Some clones in this sample may be carry-over from other donors' samples. The chain carries TRBV15 and TRBJ2-3; D perhaps matches TRBD2 (6 bases). Input material: PBMCs. CDR3 protein: CATSPGTRAVDTQYF. The CDR3 DNA reads as TGTGCCACCAGTCCCGGGACTCGAGCAGTAGATACGCAGTATTTT.